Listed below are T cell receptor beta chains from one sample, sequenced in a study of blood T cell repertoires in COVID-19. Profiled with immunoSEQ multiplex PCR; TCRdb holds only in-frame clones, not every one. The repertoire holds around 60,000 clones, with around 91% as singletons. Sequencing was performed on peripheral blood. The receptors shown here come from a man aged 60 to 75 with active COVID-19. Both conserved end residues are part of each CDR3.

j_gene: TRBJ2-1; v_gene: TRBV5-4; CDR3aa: CASSHEALAGANEQFF
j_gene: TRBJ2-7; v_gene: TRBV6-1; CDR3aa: CASSEEASEQYF
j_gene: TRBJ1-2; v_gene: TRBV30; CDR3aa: CAWSADYGYTF
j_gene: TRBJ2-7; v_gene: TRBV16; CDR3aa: CASSLGASDLNEQYF
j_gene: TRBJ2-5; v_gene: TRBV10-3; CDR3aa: CAISESNRKETQYF
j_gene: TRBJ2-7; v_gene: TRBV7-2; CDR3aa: CASSPGLTGYEQYF
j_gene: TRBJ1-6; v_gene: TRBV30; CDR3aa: CAWSVQGKNSPLHF
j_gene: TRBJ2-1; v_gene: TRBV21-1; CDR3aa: CASTSAQGSRQFF
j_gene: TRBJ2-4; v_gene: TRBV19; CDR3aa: CASSSGTGENIQYF
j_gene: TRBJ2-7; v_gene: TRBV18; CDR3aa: CASSPGPSYEQYF
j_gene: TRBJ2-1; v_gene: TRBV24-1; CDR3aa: CATLLNEQFF
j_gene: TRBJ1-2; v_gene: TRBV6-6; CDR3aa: CASSRKEGRAGYGYTF
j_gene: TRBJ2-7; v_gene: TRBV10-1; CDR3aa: CASRLLSGTGVQYF
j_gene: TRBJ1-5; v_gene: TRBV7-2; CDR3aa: CASSLAAVGNQPQHF
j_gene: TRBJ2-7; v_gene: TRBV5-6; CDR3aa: CASSSVSVYEQYF
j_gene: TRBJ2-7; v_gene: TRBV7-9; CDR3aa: CASSSMPAASYEQYF
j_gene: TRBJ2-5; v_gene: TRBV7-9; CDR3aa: CASSRTSGQETQYF
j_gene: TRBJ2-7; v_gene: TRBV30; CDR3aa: CAWSDRGNLYEQYF
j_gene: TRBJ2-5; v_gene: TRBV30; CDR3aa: CAWSFADIFYF
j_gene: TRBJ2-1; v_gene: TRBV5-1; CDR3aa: CASRREANEQFF
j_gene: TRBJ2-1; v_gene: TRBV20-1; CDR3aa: CSASGVTSGRAGNEQFF
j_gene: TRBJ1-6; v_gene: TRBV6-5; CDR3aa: CASRSTGGNSPLHF
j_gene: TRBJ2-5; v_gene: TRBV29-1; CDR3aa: CSVVTAQETQYF
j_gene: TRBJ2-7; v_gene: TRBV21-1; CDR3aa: CARTGTRDYEQYF
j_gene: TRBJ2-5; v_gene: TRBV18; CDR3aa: CASSMRDNTQYF
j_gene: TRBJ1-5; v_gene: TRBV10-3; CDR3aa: CAISESETLGQPQHF
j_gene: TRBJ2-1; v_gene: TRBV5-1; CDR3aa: CASSLWTSGAYNEQFF
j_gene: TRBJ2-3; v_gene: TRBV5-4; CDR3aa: CASSLLQGGTDTQYF
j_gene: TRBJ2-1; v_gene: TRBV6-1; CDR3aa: CASSDYGRDSYNEQFF
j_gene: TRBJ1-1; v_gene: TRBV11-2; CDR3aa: CASSYRDWNTEAFF
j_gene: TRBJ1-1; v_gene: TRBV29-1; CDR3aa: CSVGARDNTEAFF
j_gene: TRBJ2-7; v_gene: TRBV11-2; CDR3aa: CASSARTGRFYEQYF
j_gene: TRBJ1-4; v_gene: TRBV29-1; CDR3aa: CSVEVAGVGEKLFF
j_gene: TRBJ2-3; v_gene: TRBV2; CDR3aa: CASRAFPGRDTQYF
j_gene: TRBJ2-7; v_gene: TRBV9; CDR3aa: CASSDRPTSGTYEQYF
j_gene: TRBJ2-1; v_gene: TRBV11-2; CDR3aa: CASSLVGTSGLNEQFF
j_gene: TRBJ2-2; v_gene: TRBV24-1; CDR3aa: CATQVAGIAGELFF
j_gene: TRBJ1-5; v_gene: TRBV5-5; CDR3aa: CASSLEGRDNQPQHF
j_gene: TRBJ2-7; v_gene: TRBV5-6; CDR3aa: CASSGGTGYSYEQYF
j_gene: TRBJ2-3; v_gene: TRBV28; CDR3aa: CASSLAGLAGVTDTQYF